This TCR beta chain appears in the sequencing data of a study of regulatory T cells in long-lasting Graves disease. Looking at the study overall: Graves' patients, newly diagnosed, had taken antithyroid drugs under 3 months.

This clonotype was recorded at least ten times. Its antigen is still unknown. Time point meaning: newly diagnosed GD, antithyroid drugs for less than 3 months. PBMCs provided the RNA from which the TCR library was made. Relying on iRepertoire HTBI primers and Arm-PCR of CDR3 regions, the team built TCR beta libraries. TCRdb processed the multiplex PCR reads anew with MiXCR; each CDR3 protein has one entry. The table lists roughly 500,000 distinct CDR3 sequences, about 15% of them singletons. The study, taken as a whole, reports: Clonotypes that were public and shared totalled approximately 2,800 in persistent patients versus about a thousand in new patients. It is possible that accuracy was reduced by the small size of the sample.

Germline V gene lookup returns CDR1 SEHNR and CDR2 FQNEAQ (reference sequence). Trimming removed 3 bases from V and 5 bases from J; junction bases left unmatched: 6. The CDR3 consists of 16 residues. Separately, the same data were catalogued under a study of T cells in Graves' hyperthyroidism and ophthalmopathy. Turning to that study: First-round RT-PCR of the TCR CDR3 relied on the HTBI primer set.

The source material was peripheral blood mononuclear cells (PBMCs), sampled at new diagnosis, from a patient treated with antithyroid drugs. The clonotype comes from a woman between 45 and 60 years old with Graves disease. The chain is built from TRBV7-9 and TRBJ2-1; 11 bases are shared with TRBD2. The CDR3 region has the DNA TGTGCCAGCAGCTTTATACTAGCGGGAGACAACAATGAGCAGTTCTTC. This gives the protein CASSFILAGDNNEQFF.